This entry lists 10 T cell receptor beta chains sequenced from one sample in a study of blood T cell repertoires in COVID-19 (TCRdb year 2020). The method behind the library was the immunoSEQ multiplex PCR assay. This immuneACCESS table, as held by TCRdb, lists in-frame sequences with V and J called but not all clones. Of the missing ones, under half trace to an unresolved V gene in checked studies; the others have no known cause. The sample table shows fewer than 500,000 clones, and roughly 89% are seen once. 0.7% to 1% of the sample is held by the ten biggest clonotypes. Source material: peripheral blood. These receptor sequences come from a man younger than 35 with COVID-19, enrolled during active disease.

This chain links TRBV4-1 with TRBJ2-7, with a possible D match to TRBD1 (5 bases). Germline V gene data show CDR1 as MGHRA and CDR2 as YSYEKL. The CDR3 is 15 residues long. The germline V and J ends were trimmed by 4 bases and 5 bases, with 18 bases remaining between them. Here the CDR3 DNA reads TGCGCCAGCAGCCTCCGTGGGCAGGGTAACCACGAGCAGTACTTC. Translating it yields CASSLRGQGNHEQYF.

The chain carries TRBV19 and TRBJ2-1, with 11 nucleotides matching TRBD2. This CDR3 region has 14 residues. CDR1 is LNHDA and CDR2 is SQIVND in the germline V gene (reference sequence). The junction had 4 bases not matched to a gene; V was cut back by 5 bases and J by 7 bases. CDR3 sequence (DNA): TGTGCCAGTAGTTTCCCTAGCGGGAGGAATGAGCAGTTCTTC. The encoded protein is CASSFPSGRNEQFF.

The V gene is TRBV12-5, the J gene TRBJ2-1; 9 positions match TRBD2. Germline V gene lookup returns CDR1 LGHNT and CDR2 FRNRAP. The CDR3 is 16 amino acids. CDR3 sequence reads: CANGASGAAGAYEQFF. The CDR3 nucleotides read TGTGCCAATGGAGCTAGCGGGGCGGCAGGAGCTTATGAGCAGTTCTTC.

This chain connects TRBV5-1 to TRBJ2-5; TRBD2 might be the D (5 bases). The germline gives CDR1 SGHRS, CDR2 YFSETQ. This CDR3 is 13 amino acids long. With 4 bases removed from V and 1 base from J, the gap between germline ends came to 8 bases. The CDR3 spells CASSRLAQETQYF. The CDR3 DNA is TGCGCCAGCAGCCGCCTAGCCCAAGAGACCCAGTACTTC. The full variable domain, rest sourced from reference TRBV5-1 and TRBJ2-5, is KAGVTQTPRYLIKTRGQQVTLSCSPISGHRSVSWYQQTPGQGLQFLFEYFSETQRNKGNFPGRFSGRQFSNSRSEMNVSTLELGDSALYLCASSRLAQETQYFGPGTRLLVL.

The chain uses TRBV18 and TRBJ1-2; D perhaps matches TRBD1 (6 bases). The V end was cut by 3 bases, the J end by 5 bases, with 13 bases between. Germline V lookup: CDR1 KGHSH, CDR2 LQKENI. The CDR3 sequence is 14 residues long. CDR3 residues: CASSPTDSRYGYTF. CDR3 nucleotide sequence: TGTGCCAGCTCACCTACGGACAGCCGTTATGGCTACACCTTC. The full variable domain, its missing parts supplied by reference TRBV18 and TRBJ1-2, is NAGVMQNPRHLVRRRGQEARLRCSPMKGHSHVYWYRQLPEEGLKFMVYLQKENIIDESGMPKERFSAEFPKEGPSILRIQQVVRGDSAAYFCASSPTDSRYGYTFGSGTRLTVV.

V usage is TRBV19 and J usage is TRBJ2-3; D gene unclear. The CDR3 is made up of 16 amino acids. Between the trimmed V and J ends, which lost 2 bases and 6 bases, there was a span of 18 bases. The V gene's germline CDR1 is LNHDA and CDR2 SQIVND (reference sequence). The CDR3 coding sequence is TGTGCCAGTAGTATAAACCGGGTTCCCGTTCGGGATACGCAGTATTTT. This codes for CASSINRVPVRDTQYF.

The V call is TRBV5-4, the J call TRBJ2-3; TRBD2 aligns across 9 bases. This CDR3 is 15 amino acids long. Trimming took 3 bases from V and 6 from J; bases not matched to a gene: 8. The germline CDR1 and CDR2 sequences are SGHNT and YYREEE (reference sequence). CDR3 protein: CASSSGLAKSDTQYF. The CDR3 DNA reads as TGTGCCAGCAGCTCGGGACTAGCTAAGTCGGATACGCAGTATTTT.

The rearrangement joins TRBV9 to TRBJ1-3; no reliable D call. V lost 3 bases to trimming and J lost 0 bases, with 4 bases between them. Per germline, CDR1 SGDLS and CDR2 YYNGEE. This CDR3 spans 13 amino acids. The CDR3 DNA is TGTGCCAGCAGCGGACACTCTGGAAACACCATATATTTT. Its translation is CASSGHSGNTIYF.

This sequence joins TRBV7-8 and TRBJ1-1; the D is unclear. Germline V gene sequence: CDR1 SGHVS, CDR2 FQNEAQ. V was trimmed by 7 bases and J by 4 bases, leaving 13 bases between them. The CDR3 is made up of 13 amino acids. CDR3 region: CASTLKGGTEAFF. In DNA form, the CDR3 reads TGTGCCAGCACCCTTAAGGGAGGCACTGAAGCTTTCTTT.

The rearrangement links TRBV6-2 or TRBV6-3 to TRBJ2-7, with 9 nucleotides matching TRBD1. The CDR3 has 15 amino acids. After removal of 2 bases from V and 4 bases from J, the junction contained 6 bases not matched to a gene. Germline loops: CDR1 MNHEY, CDR2 SVGEGT. In DNA, the CDR3 is TGTGCCAGCAGTTACGCCGGGACAGGGAGGTACGAGCAGTACTTC. Amino acids: CASSYAGTGRYEQYF.